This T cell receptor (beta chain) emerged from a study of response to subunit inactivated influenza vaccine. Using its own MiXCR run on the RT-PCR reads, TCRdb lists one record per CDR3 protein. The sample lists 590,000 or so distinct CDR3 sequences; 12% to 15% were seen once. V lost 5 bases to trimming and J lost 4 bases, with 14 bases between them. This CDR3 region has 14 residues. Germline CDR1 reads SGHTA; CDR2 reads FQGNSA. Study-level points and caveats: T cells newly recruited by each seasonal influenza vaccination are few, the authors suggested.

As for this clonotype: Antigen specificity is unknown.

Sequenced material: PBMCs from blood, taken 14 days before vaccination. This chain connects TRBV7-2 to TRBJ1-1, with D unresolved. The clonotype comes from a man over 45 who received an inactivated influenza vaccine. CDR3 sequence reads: CASSPRLVSTEAFF. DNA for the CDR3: TGTGCCAGCAGCCCTCGGTTGGTCAGCACTGAAGCTTTCTTT. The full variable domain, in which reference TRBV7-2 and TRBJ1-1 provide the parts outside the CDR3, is GAGVSQSPSNKVTEKGKDVELRCDPISGHTALYWYRQSLGQGLEFLIYFQGNSAPDKSGLPSDRFSAERTGGSVSTLTIQRTQQEDSAVYLCASSPRLVSTEAFFGQGTRLTVV.